What follows are 2 T cell receptor beta chains derived from one specimen sequenced in a study of blood T cells in healthy people across ages. With a J-beta primer mix and a sample-barcoded 5' primer, a second PCR ran 7 to 11 cycles. In TCRdb, the 5' RACE reads were re-called with MiXCR into one record per CDR3 protein. The sample holds under 1,000,000 distinct CDR3 sequences, about 34% seen once. Sequenced material: blood. These receptor sequences come from a man between 18 and 29 years old in good health.

This clonotype turned up a few times. V and J are TRBV2 and TRBJ2-1, with TRBD1 identical over 10 bases. The junction had 10 bases not matched to a gene; V was cut back by 9 bases and J by 8 bases. This CDR3 is 14 amino acids long. Germline V gene data show CDR1 as SNHLY and CDR2 as FYNNEI. The CDR3 spells CARKDRGYVDEQFF. The CDR3 nucleotides are TGTGCCAGGAAGGACAGGGGGTACGTCGATGAGCAGTTCTTC.

The CDR3 nucleotides are TGTGCCAGCAGCTCCCGTCTCTCAGGAACTGGGGCCAACGTCCTGACTTTC. As protein: CASSSRLSGTGANVLTF. The gene calls are TRBV7-3 and TRBJ2-6, with D unresolved. Trimming removed 4 bases at V and 2 bases at J, with 15 bases between. CDR3 length: 17 amino acids. CDR1 is SGHTA, CDR2 FQGTGA, per germline.